These 27 T cell receptor beta chains came from one sample sequenced in a study of blood T cell repertoires in COVID-19. Sequencing used immunoSEQ multiplex PCR; TCRdb keeps in-frame clones, though not all of them. The table lists about 270,000 clones, around 93% of them singletons. Sequencing input: PBMCs or T cells enriched from blood (not recorded which). All receptors derive from a man aged 35 to 55 who had been exposed to COVID-19.

The V call is TRBV11-3, the J call TRBJ2-3; a possible D gene is TRBD2 (5 bases). This CDR3 spans 15 amino acids. V was trimmed by 0 bases and J by 6 bases, leaving 13 bases between them. In germline, CDR1 is SGHNT, CDR2 YENEEA. This CDR3 is CASSLEGDLYDTQYF. For the CDR3, the DNA is TGTGCCAGCAGCTTAGAGGGAGATCTCTACGATACGCAGTATTTT.

This clone was recorded only once. The rearrangement joins TRBV24-1 to TRBJ2-1, with D possibly being TRBD1 (6 bases). The V end was cut by 8 bases, the J end by 3 bases, with 13 bases between. From germline, CDR1 is KGHDR and CDR2 SFDVKD. The CDR3 consists of 14 residues. The CDR3 DNA follows: TGTGCCACCATGGACAGTGACATCTACAATGAGCAGTTCTTC. It is translated as CATMDSDIYNEQFF.

The V call is TRBV7-2, the J call TRBJ1-2; D uncertain. This CDR3 has 15 residues. Trimming shortened V by 5 bases and J by 2 bases, and 15 bases separated the two germline ends. The V gene's germline CDR1 is SGHTA and CDR2 FQGNSA. CDR3 in amino acids: CASSPSKQENYGYTF. The CDR3 bases are TGTGCCAGCAGCCCATCGAAGCAGGAAAACTATGGCTACACCTTC.

The chain joins TRBV19 to TRBJ1-5; D is unresolved. Per the germline V gene, CDR1 is LNHDA and CDR2 is SQIVND (reference sequence). The CDR3 extends over 14 amino acids. Trimming removed 4 bases at V and 0 bases at J, with 7 bases between. The CDR3 loop is CASSTPHSNQPQHF. The CDR3 DNA reads TGTGCCAGTAGTACCCCCCATAGCAATCAGCCCCAGCATTTT.

This chain links TRBV10-1 with TRBJ1-3; D gene ambiguous. Germline loops: CDR1 WNHNN, CDR2 SYGVQD (reference sequence). Deletions cut 10 bases from V and 2 bases from J, with 15 bases between. The CDR3 consists of 14 residues. CDR3 nucleotide sequence: TGCGCCACCCGACTCGTGAATCCTGGAAACACCATATATTTT. Translation gives CATRLVNPGNTIYF.

This clone has only one observation. The chain joins TRBV7-6 to TRBJ2-4; tentative D call: TRBD2 (6 bases). Germline-derived CDR1 and CDR2 are SGHVS and FNYEAQ. The V end lost 5 bases, the J end lost 0 bases, and 17 bases lay between the germline ends. There are 17 residues in the CDR3. The CDR3 nucleotides read TGTGCCAGCAGCCGAATGCGGGGTGCTGGAGCCAAAAACATTCAGTACTTC. Amino acids: CASSRMRGAGAKNIQYF.

In its sample, this clone was seen a few times. This chain links TRBV28 with TRBJ2-1; the D gene is possibly TRBD1 (6 bases). The CDR3 runs to 14 residues. Germline-derived CDR1 and CDR2 are MDHEN and SYDVKM. V gave up 5 bases and J gave up 10 bases, with 18 bases separating them. DNA of the CDR3: TGTGCCAGCAGTAAAACCACAGGGCTACGGGAGCAGTTCTTC. Translation gives CASSKTTGLREQFF. Complete variable domain (other parts from reference TRBV28 and TRBJ2-1): DVKVTQSSRYLVKRTGEKVFLECVQDMDHENMFWYRQDPGLGLRLIYFSYDVKMKEKGDIPEGYSVSREKKERFSLILESASTNQTSMYLCASSKTTGLREQFFGPGTRLTVL.

The CDR3: CASSLMPGARGTEAFF. Written as DNA, the CDR3 is TGTGCCAGCAGCCTGATGCCCGGGGCGCGGGGCACTGAAGCTTTCTTT. The chain combines TRBV7-3 with TRBJ1-1, with D perhaps matching TRBD1 (5 bases). The CDR3 runs 16 residues. In germline, CDR1 is SGHTA, CDR2 FQGTGA. Between the trimmed V and J ends, which lost 5 bases and 4 bases, there was a span of 20 bases.

The chain links TRBV6-6 to TRBJ2-7; D is possibly TRBD1 (6 bases). Germline CDR1 is MNHNY and CDR2 is SVGAGI (reference sequence). The CDR3 runs 14 residues. Deletions cut 3 bases from V and 1 base from J, with 10 bases between. The CDR3 coding sequence is TGTGCCAGCAGTTATATAGGGGGTTCCTACGAGCAGTACTTC. Its translation: CASSYIGGSYEQYF.

The chain combines TRBV5-1 with TRBJ2-5, with a weak D call TRBD2 (5 bases). This CDR3 spans 16 amino acids. V was shortened by 0 bases and J by 2 bases, with 14 bases between the two germline ends. Germline CDR1 reads SGHRS; CDR2 reads YFSETQ. CDR3 sequence: CASSLAVTTPQETQYF. CDR3 nucleotide sequence: TGCGCCAGCAGCTTGGCAGTGACTACACCACAAGAGACCCAGTACTTC.

This clone is a singleton in its sample. The chain recombines TRBV7-2 with TRBJ1-1; the D gene is possibly TRBD1 (6 bases). The CDR3 runs to 13 residues. The ends were cut back, 6 bases at V and 4 bases at J, with 12 bases in the middle. CDR1 and CDR2 from the germline V gene are SGHTA and FQGNSA. CDR3 DNA sequence: TGTGCCAGCAGGTTGGGGGGGCTCACTGAAGCTTTCTTT. It yields the protein CASRLGGLTEAFF.

The chain couples TRBV7-2 to TRBJ1-2; 7 bases align to TRBD1. The CDR3 is made up of 16 amino acids. Germline V gene data show CDR1 as SGHTA and CDR2 as FQGNSA. V trimming: 4 bases; J trimming: 1 base; junction bases outside the gene matches: 9. The CDR3 bases are TGTGCCAGCAGCTCCCAACCGGGACAGATTAACTATGGCTACACCTTC. It specifies CASSSQPGQINYGYTF.

A few counts support this clone. The chain recombines TRBV7-9 with TRBJ2-3; 12 bases align to TRBD2. CDR3 length: 15 amino acids. V lost 6 bases to trimming and J lost 3 bases; unmatched junction nucleotides: 4. Looked up from germline, CDR1 is SEHNR and CDR2 is FQNEAQ (reference sequence). This CDR3 is CASSAGTSGTDTQYF. The CDR3 coding sequence is TGTGCCAGCAGTGCCGGGACTAGCGGGACAGATACGCAGTATTTT.

The table lists this clone with a count of one. The chain employs TRBV15 and TRBJ1-4; unclear D gene. The CDR3 is 15 amino acids. Germline V gene sequence: CDR1 LNHNV, CDR2 YYDKDF (reference sequence). The V end lost 1 base, the J end lost 7 bases, and 13 bases lay between the germline ends. Here the CDR3 reads CATSRAPTSGEKLFF. The DNA for the CDR3 is TGTGCCACCAGCAGAGCCCCGACAAGCGGTGAAAAACTGTTTTTT.

Only one count was recorded for this clone. This chain connects TRBV7-9 to TRBJ2-3, with 13 bases aligning to TRBD2. J was trimmed by 3 bases and V by 5 bases; bases with no gene match: 5. CDR1 is SEHNR and CDR2 is FQNEAQ in the germline V gene (reference sequence). This CDR3 has 16 amino acids. In DNA, the CDR3 is TGTGCCAGCAGCAAAAGACTAGCGGGAGGTACAGATACGCAGTATTTT. Translated: CASSKRLAGGTDTQYF.

The rearrangement links TRBV6-5 to TRBJ2-1; TRBD2 aligns across 8 bases. The germline gives CDR1 MNHEY, CDR2 SVGAGI. This CDR3 has 16 amino acids. Trimming took 0 bases from V and 9 from J; bases not matched to a gene: 10. CDR3 bases: TGTGCCAGCAGTTACTCTGGGAGCGGGAGAAGCGGTGAGCAGTTCTTC. Protein product: CASSYSGSGRSGEQFF.

The chain carries TRBV12-3 or TRBV12-4 and TRBJ1-1, with TRBD1 matching 7 bases. The length of the CDR3 is 12 residues. Losses at the gene ends were 5 bases for V and 8 bases for J; bases not matched to a gene: 5. In DNA, the CDR3 is TGTGCCAGCAGTATCGGGACAGTCGAAGCTTTCTTT. It specifies CASSIGTVEAFF.

The chain combines TRBV5-1 with TRBJ2-7; TRBD1 might be the D (5 bases). Germline V gene sequence: CDR1 SGHRS, CDR2 YFSETQ. The CDR3 consists of 15 residues. Trimming shortened V by 2 bases and J by 5 bases, and 17 bases separated the two germline ends. CDR3 region: CASSLFHGGRDEQYF. The CDR3 DNA follows: TGCGCCAGCAGCTTATTCCATGGCGGCAGGGACGAGCAGTACTTC.

The chain recombines TRBV10-1 with TRBJ2-1; D unresolved. Germline CDR1 is WNHNN and CDR2 is SYGVQD (reference sequence). The CDR3 runs to 16 residues. Trimming removed 0 bases from V and 0 bases from J, with 9 bases in between. The CDR3 spells CASSESLVGSYNEQFF. As DNA, the CDR3 is TGCGCCAGCAGTGAGTCTCTAGTTGGCTCCTACAATGAGCAGTTCTTC.

This clone occurred once. The chain combines TRBV5-1 with TRBJ2-7; a possible D gene is TRBD1 (6 bases). Germline lookup yields CDR1 SGHRS and CDR2 YFSETQ. The CDR3 has 15 residues. V was shortened by 4 bases and J by 5 bases, with 19 bases between the two germline ends. CDR3 protein: CASSTRRGDINEQYF. In nucleotides, the CDR3 is TGCGCCAGCAGCACCCGCAGGGGAGATATCAACGAGCAGTACTTC.

V is TRBV3-1 (or the pseudogene TRBV3-2) and J is TRBJ2-6; TRBD1 is a possible D gene (5 bases). This CDR3 is built from 14 residues. Germline CDR1 LGHDT, CDR2 YNNKEL (reference sequence). Trimming stripped 2 bases from V and 4 bases from J, with 6 bases between. The CDR3 sequence: CASSQKGGANVLTF. CDR3 nucleotides: TGTGCCAGCAGCCAAAAGGGGGGGGCCAACGTCCTGACTTTC.

This clone came up once. The chain has TRBV10-1 and TRBJ1-1; D call uncertain. The CDR3 consists of 12 residues. V was trimmed by 8 bases and J by 0 bases, leaving 7 bases between them. Germline V gene data show CDR1 as WNHNN and CDR2 as SYGVQD (reference sequence). In DNA form, the CDR3 reads TGCGCCAGCTCGTCCGTGAACACTGAAGCTTTCTTT. This codes for CASSSVNTEAFF.

The V call is TRBV4-2, the J call TRBJ1-3, with unresolved D. The V and J ends lost 0 bases and 2 bases respectively, with 11 bases between them. The length of the CDR3 is 16 residues. Looked up from germline, CDR1 is LGHNA and CDR2 is YNFKEQ. The CDR3 here is CASSQDLGGTGNTIYF. The DNA of the CDR3 is TGTGCCAGCAGCCAAGATCTTGGCGGAACTGGAAACACCATATATTTT.

This chain joins TRBV5-6 and TRBJ2-2, with 8 bases aligning to TRBD2. The CDR3 runs 17 residues. V shed 4 bases and J 5 bases; nucleotides not matched to a gene: 13. Germline V gives CDR1 SGHDT, CDR2 YYEEEE. In nucleotides, the CDR3 is TGTGCCAGCAGCACCGCCACGGCGGGAGGAGGTACCGGGGAGCTGTTTTTT. Amino acid sequence: CASSTATAGGGTGELFF.

V is TRBV27 and J is TRBJ2-3, with D unresolved. Trimming removed 2 bases from V and 3 bases from J, with 15 bases in between. The CDR3 sequence is 16 residues long. Germline CDR1 reads MNHEY; CDR2 reads SMNVEV (reference sequence). Here the CDR3 DNA reads TGTGCCAGCAGTTTAATCCCCACTTCTACGACAGATACGCAGTATTTT. It yields the protein CASSLIPTSTTDTQYF.

The V call is TRBV11-3, the J call TRBJ2-1, with 10 positions matching TRBD2. The CDR3 has 17 residues. CDR1 is SGHNT, CDR2 YENEEA, per germline. Unmatched junction bases numbered 11, after V lost 5 bases and J lost 4 bases. The CDR3 sequence: CASSPKRTSGPYNEQFF. The CDR3 DNA sequence: TGTGCCAGCAGCCCTAAGCGGACTAGCGGCCCGTACAATGAGCAGTTCTTC.

This chain links TRBV5-1 with TRBJ2-5; 8 bases agree with TRBD1. Germline trimming cut 4 bases from V and 7 bases from J; bases unmatched to any gene: 15. Germline assignment: CDR1 SGHRS and CDR2 YFSETQ. The CDR3 totals 16 residues. CDR3 in DNA: TGCGCCAGCAGCCGTAGAACGGACAGGGATGCGGGGACCCAGTACTTC. It translates to CASSRRTDRDAGTQYF.